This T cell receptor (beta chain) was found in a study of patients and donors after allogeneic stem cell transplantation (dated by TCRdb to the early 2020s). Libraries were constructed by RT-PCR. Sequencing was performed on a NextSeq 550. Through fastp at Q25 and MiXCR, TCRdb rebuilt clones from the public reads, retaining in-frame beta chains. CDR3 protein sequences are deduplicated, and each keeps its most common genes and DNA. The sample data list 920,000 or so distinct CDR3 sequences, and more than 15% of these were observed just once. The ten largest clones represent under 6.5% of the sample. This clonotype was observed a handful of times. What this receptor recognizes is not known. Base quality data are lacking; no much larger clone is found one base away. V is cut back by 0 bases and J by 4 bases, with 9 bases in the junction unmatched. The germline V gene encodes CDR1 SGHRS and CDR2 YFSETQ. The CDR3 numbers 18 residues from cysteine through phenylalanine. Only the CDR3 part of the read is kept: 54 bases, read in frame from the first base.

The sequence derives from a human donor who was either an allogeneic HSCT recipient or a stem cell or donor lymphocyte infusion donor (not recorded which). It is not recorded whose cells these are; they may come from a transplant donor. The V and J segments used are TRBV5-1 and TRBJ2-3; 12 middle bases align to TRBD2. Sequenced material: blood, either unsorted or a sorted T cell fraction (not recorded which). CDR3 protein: CASSLGTSGIGRADTQYF. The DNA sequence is TGCGCCAGCAGCTTGGGGACTAGCGGGATCGGCAGGGCAGATACGCAGTATTTT.